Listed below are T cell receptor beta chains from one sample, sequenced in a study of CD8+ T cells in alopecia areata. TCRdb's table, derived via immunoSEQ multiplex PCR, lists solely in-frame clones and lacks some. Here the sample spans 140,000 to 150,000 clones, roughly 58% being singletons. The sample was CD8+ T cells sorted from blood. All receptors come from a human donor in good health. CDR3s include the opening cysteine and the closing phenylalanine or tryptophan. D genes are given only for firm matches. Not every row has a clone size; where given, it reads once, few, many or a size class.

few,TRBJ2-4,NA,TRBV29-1,CSVLGGPVAKNIQYF,TGCAGCGTTCTAGGGGGGCCGGTAGCCAAAAACATTCAGTACTTC
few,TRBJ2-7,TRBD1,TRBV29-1,CSVGTGDRYEQYF,TGCAGCGTGGGGACAGGGGACAGGTACGAGCAGTACTTC
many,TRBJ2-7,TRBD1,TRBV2,CASSEIVKTGTGIHEQYF,TGTGCCAGCAGCGAAATCGTAAAAACAGGGACAGGGATCCACGAGCAGTACTTC
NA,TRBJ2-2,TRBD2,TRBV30,CAWSFSGRYTGELFF,TGTGCCTGGAGTTTCAGCGGGAGGTACACCGGGGAGCTGTTTTTT
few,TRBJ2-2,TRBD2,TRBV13,CASKLAGDDTGELFF,TGTGCCAGCAAACTAGCGGGAGATGACACCGGGGAGCTGTTTTTT
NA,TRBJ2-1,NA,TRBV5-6,CASSGRRTNNEQFF,TGTGCCAGCAGCGGACGACGGACAAACAATGAGCAGTTCTTC
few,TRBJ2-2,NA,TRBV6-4,CATKFGGELFF,TGTGCCACCAAATTCGGCGGGGAGCTGTTTTTT
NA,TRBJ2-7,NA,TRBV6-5,CASSYRGRVDEQYF,TGTGCCAGCAGTTATCGCGGCAGGGTGGACGAGCAGTACTTC
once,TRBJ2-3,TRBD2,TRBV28,CASIRTSGDHTQYF,TGTGCCAGCATTAGGACTAGCGGGGACCATACGCAGTATTTT
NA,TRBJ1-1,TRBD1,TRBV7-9,CASSPIRGETEAFF,TGTGCCAGCAGCCCAATCAGGGGGGAAACTGAAGCTTTCTTT
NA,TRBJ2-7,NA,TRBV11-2,CASSLWGRLDEQYF,TGTGCCAGCAGCTTATGGGGTAGGCTCGACGAGCAGTACTTC
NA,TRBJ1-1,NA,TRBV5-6,CASSLTGEAFF,TGTGCCAGCAGCTTAACAGGGGAAGCTTTCTTT
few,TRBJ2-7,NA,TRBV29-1,CSVWETNYEQYF,TGCAGCGTTTGGGAGACCAACTACGAGCAGTACTTC
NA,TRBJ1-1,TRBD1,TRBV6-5,CASRMGQGISEAFF,TGTGCCAGCAGAATGGGACAGGGAATCAGTGAAGCTTTCTTT
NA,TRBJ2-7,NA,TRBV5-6,CASSADYEQYF,TGTGCCAGCAGCGCCGACTACGAGCAGTACTTC
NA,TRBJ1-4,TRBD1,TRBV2,CASSEGRGLEKKLFF,TGTGCCAGCAGTGAAGGGAGGGGGCTCGAGAAAAAACTGTTTTTT
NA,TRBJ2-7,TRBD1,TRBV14,CASSQVGTGLHEQYF,TGTGCCAGCAGCCAAGTTGGGACAGGGCTCCACGAGCAGTACTTC
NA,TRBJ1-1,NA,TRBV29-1,CSLNRNTEAFF,TGCAGCTTGAACAGGAACACTGAAGCTTTCTTT
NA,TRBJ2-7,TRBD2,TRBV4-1,CASSQSSGASYEQYF,TGCGCCAGCAGCCAATCAAGCGGGGCCTCCTACGAGCAGTACTTC
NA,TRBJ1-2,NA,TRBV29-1,CSVEDRGKGGGLGGYTF,TGCAGCGTTGAAGATCGGGGGAAGGGAGGTGGTCTTGGAGGCTACACCTTC
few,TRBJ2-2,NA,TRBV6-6,CASSYGGGELFF,TGTGCCAGCAGTTACGGCGGTGGGGAGCTGTTTTTT
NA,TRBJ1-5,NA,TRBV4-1,CASSPSRTGNQPQHF,TGCGCCAGCAGCCCGTCAAGGACAGGCAATCAGCCCCAGCATTTT
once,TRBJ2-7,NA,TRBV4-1,CASSHGSTSSYEQYF,TGCGCCAGCAGCCACGGGAGTACCTCCAGTTACGAGCAGTACTTC
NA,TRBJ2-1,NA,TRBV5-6,CASTLAYNEQFF,TGTGCCAGCACCCTCGCCTACAATGAGCAGTTCTTC
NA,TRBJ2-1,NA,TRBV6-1,CASSEAVGTNEQFF,TGTGCCAGCAGTGAAGCGGTGGGGACAAATGAGCAGTTCTTC
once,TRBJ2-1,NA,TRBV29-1,CSHRDGYNEQFF,TGCAGCCACCGGGACGGATACAATGAGCAGTTCTTC
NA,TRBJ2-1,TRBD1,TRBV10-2,CASRTGNNEQFF,TGCGCCAGCAGGACAGGGAACAATGAGCAGTTCTTC
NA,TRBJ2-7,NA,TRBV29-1,CSVESGIYEQYF,TGCAGCGTTGAAAGCGGTATCTACGAGCAGTACTTC
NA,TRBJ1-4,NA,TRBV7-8,CASSLEGRANEKLFF,TGTGCCAGCAGCTTAGAAGGAAGAGCTAATGAAAAACTGTTTTTT
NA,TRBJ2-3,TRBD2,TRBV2,CASIHSGTRTDTQYF,TGTGCCAGCATCCATAGCGGGACCCGCACAGATACGCAGTATTTT
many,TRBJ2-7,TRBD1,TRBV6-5,CASSYGTGGYEQYF,TGTGCCAGCAGTTACGGGACAGGGGGCTACGAGCAGTACTTC
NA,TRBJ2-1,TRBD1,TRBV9,CASSGLDRGRIDEQFF,TGTGCCAGCAGCGGACTGGACAGGGGGAGGATAGATGAGCAGTTCTTC
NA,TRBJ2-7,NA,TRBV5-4,CASSQARSEQYF,TGTGCCAGCAGCCAAGCACGTTCCGAGCAGTACTTC
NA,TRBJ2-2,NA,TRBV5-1,CASSLENRDTGELFF,TGCGCCAGCAGCTTGGAAAACAGGGACACCGGGGAGCTGTTTTTT
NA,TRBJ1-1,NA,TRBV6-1,CASSQRYGDTEAFF,TGTGCCAGCAGTCAGCGGTATGGGGACACTGAAGCTTTCTTT
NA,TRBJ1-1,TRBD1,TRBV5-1,CASSPLLTGSFMNTEAFF,TGCGCCAGCAGCCCGCTTTTGACAGGGTCATTTATGAACACTGAAGCTTTCTTT
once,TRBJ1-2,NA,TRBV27,CASSFVGTTGDYGYTF,TGTGCCAGCAGTTTCGTCGGGACGACCGGTGACTATGGCTACACCTTC
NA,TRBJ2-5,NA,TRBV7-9,CASSLPGVGETQYF,TGTGCCAGCAGCTTGCCGGGAGTAGGAGAGACCCAGTACTTC
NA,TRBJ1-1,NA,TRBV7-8,CASSLGRGGTEAFF,TGTGCCAGCAGCTTAGGCAGGGGCGGCACTGAAGCTTTCTTT
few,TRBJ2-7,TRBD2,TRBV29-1,CSATGGGIQYF,TGCAGCGCCACAGGCGGGGGGATCCAGTACTTC
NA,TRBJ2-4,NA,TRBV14,CASSQDAFGGKNIQYF,TGTGCCAGCAGCCAAGATGCCTTCGGTGGGAAAAACATTCAGTACTTC
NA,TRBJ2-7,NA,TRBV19,CASSDSPYEQYF,TGTGCCAGTTCGGACAGTCCCTACGAGCAGTACTTC
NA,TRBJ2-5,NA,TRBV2,CASGLDTGYETQYF,TGTGCCAGCGGCCTAGATACGGGTTACGAGACCCAGTACTTC
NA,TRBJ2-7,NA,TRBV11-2,CASSLREYEQYF,TGTGCCAGCAGCTTAAGGGAGTACGAGCAGTACTTC
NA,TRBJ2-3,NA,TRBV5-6,CASRHWWTGGTDTQYF,TGTGCCAGCAGACATTGGTGGACGGGAGGCACAGATACGCAGTATTTT
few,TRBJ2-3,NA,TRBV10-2,CASSEPGESDTQYF,TGCGCCAGCAGTGAGCCGGGAGAAAGTGATACGCAGTATTTT
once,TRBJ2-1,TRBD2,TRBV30,CAWTQAGANEQFF,TGTGCCTGGACTCAAGCGGGAGCCAATGAGCAGTTCTTC
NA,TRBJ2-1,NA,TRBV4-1,CASSQEGLVRSYNEQFF,TGCGCCAGCAGCCAAGAGGGGCTAGTAAGAAGTTACAATGAGCAGTTCTTC
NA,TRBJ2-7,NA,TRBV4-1,CASSQEEDTASYEQYF,TGCGCCAGCAGCCAGGAGGAGGACACCGCGTCCTACGAGCAGTACTTC
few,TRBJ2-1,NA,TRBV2,CASSEDNGYSYNEQFF,TGTGCCAGCAGTGAAGATAACGGGTACTCCTACAATGAGCAGTTCTTC
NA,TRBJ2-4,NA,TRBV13,CASSFGSLAKNIQYF,TGTGCCAGCAGCTTCGGCAGCTTAGCCAAAAACATTCAGTACTTC
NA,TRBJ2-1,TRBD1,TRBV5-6,CASSGQGAEWGYNEQFF,TGTGCCAGCAGCGGACAGGGGGCCGAATGGGGCTACAATGAGCAGTTCTTC
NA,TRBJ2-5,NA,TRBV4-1,CASSQGQQETQYF,TGCGCCAGCAGCCAAGGACAGCAAGAGACCCAGTACTTC